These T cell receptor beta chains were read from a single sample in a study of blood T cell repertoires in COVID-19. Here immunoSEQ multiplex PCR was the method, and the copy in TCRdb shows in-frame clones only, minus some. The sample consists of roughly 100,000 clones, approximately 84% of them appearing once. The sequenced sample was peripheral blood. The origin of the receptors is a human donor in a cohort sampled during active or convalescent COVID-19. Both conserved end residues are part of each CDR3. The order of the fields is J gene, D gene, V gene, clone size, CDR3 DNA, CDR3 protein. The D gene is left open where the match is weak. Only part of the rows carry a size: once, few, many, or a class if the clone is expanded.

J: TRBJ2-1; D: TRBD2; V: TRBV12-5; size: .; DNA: TGTGCTAGTGGTTTGGCTAGCGGGGGAGGCTACAATGAGCAGTTCTTC; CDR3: CASGLASGGGYNEQFF
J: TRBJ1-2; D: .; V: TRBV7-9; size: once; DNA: TGTGCCAGCGAGTCAAGGAGTTACTATGGCTACACCTTC; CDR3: CASESRSYYGYTF
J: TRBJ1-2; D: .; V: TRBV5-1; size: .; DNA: TGCGCCAGCAGCTTGGACCCAGGGGTCAATGCTAACTATGGCTACACCTTC; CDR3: CASSLDPGVNANYGYTF
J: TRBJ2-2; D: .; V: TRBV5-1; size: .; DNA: TGCGCCAGCAGCTTGGAACAGGGTGGGGACACCGGGGAGCTGTTTTTT; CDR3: CASSLEQGGDTGELFF
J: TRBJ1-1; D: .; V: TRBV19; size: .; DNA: TGTGCCAGTAGGCAGGGCATGAACACTGAAGCTTTCTTT; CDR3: CASRQGMNTEAFF
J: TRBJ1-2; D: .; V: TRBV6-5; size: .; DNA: TGTGCCAGCAGGTTAACTCAGGGGTATGGAGGCTACACCTTC; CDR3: CASRLTQGYGGYTF
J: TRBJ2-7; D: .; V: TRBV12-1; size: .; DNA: TGTGCCAGCAGCTTGCTTCGGGACTACACCTACGAGCAGTACTTC; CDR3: CASSLLRDYTYEQYF
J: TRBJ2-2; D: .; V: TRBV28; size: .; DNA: TGTGCCAGCAGTCCCCCCCGGGTGGGGGGGCCGATCGACACCGGGGAGCTGTTTTTT; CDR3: CASSPPRVGGPIDTGELFF
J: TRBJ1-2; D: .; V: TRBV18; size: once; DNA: TGTGCCAGCTCATCGACGCGGGGCTACACCTTC; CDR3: CASSSTRGYTF
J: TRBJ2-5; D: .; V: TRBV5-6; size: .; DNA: TGTGCCAGCAGCCAGACAGCAGCGGGAGAGACCCAGTACTTC; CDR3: CASSQTAAGETQYF
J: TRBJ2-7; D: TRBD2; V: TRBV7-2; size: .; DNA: TGTGCCAGCAGCATTAGCGGGGGACCAGTAACCTACGAGCAGTACTTC; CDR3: CASSISGGPVTYEQYF
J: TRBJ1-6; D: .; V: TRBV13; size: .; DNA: TGTGCCAGCAGACTGGGACTTCATAATTCACCCCTCCACTTT; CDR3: CASRLGLHNSPLHF
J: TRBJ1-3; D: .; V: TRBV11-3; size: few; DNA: TGTGCCAGCAGCTACAGGCGTTCTGGAAACACCATATATTTT; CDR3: CASSYRRSGNTIYF
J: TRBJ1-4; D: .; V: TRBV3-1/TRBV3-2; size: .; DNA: TGTGCCAGCAGCCGGGTCGCGGGGGCCGCTAATGAAAAACTGTTTTTT; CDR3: CASSRVAGAANEKLFF
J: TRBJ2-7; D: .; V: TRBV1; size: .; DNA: TGCACCAGCTCTGCTTCGCGGGGGCGGTACGAGCAGTACTTC; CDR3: CTSSASRGRYEQYF
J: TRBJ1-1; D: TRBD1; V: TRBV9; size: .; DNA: TGTGCCAGCAGCGCCCAGGGACAGGGCGAAGCTTTCTTT; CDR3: CASSAQGQGEAFF
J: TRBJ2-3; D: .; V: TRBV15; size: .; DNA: TGTGCCACCAGCACCTCACGGGGGGATACGCAGTATTTT; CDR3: CATSTSRGDTQYF
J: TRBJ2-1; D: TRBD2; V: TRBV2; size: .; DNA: TGTGCCAGCAGTCTAAGCGGGGGGGCCCTGATTTCCTACAATGAGCAGTTCTTC; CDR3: CASSLSGGALISYNEQFF
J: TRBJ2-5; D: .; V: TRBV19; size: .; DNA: TGTGCCAGTAGTATAGATCTCGGACAGCCCCAAGAGACCCAGTACTTC; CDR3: CASSIDLGQPQETQYF
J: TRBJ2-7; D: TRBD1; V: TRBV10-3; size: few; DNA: TGTGCCATCACTGATTCCTCAGGGGGCTACGAGCAGTACTTC; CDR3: CAITDSSGGYEQYF
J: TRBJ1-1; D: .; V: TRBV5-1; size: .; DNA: TGCGCCAGCAGCCCAGGGGCTCGGACTGAAGCTTTCTTT; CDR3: CASSPGARTEAFF
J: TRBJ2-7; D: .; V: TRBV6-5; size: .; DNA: TGTGCCAGCAGTACGGAGGGGGCAGCCTACGAGCAGTACTTC; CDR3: CASSTEGAAYEQYF
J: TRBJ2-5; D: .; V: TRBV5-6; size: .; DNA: TGTGCCAGCAGCTTGGCCCTCGGGAGCCAAGAGACCCAGTACTTC; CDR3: CASSLALGSQETQYF
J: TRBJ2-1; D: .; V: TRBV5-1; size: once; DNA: TGCGCCAGCAGCTATGACAGCTACAATGAGCAGTTCTTC; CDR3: CASSYDSYNEQFF
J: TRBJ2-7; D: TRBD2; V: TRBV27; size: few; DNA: TGTGCCAGCAGCCTAGTTGGGACTAGGGACTACGAGCAGTACTTC; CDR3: CASSLVGTRDYEQYF
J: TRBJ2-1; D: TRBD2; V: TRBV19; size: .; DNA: TGTGCCAGTAGCCCCGCCCGGGACTATGTCTACAATGAGCAGTTCTTC; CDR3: CASSPARDYVYNEQFF
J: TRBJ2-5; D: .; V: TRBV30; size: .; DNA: TGTGCCTGGGGGCAGGGGGGCGGTGAGACCCAGTACTTC; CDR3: CAWGQGGGETQYF
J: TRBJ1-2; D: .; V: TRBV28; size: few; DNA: TGTGCCAGCAGTACCACAGGGTATGGCTACACCTTC; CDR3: CASSTTGYGYTF
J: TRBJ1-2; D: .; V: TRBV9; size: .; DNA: TGTGCCAGCAGCCCCGGGGATAACTATGGCTACACCTTC; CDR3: CASSPGDNYGYTF
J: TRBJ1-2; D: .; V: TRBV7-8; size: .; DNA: TGTGCCAGCAGCCATGGGAGGACGACTAACTATGGCTACACCTTC; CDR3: CASSHGRTTNYGYTF
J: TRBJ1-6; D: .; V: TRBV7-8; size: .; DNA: TGTGCCAGCAGCTTAACAGACTCACTCACGGGGGCCCTCCACTTT; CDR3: CASSLTDSLTGALHF
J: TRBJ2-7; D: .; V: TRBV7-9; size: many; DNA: TGTGCCAGCAGCTTTCTCCTCCCCGGGGGACCTCCTTATCGGGAGCAGTACTTC; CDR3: CASSFLLPGGPPYREQYF